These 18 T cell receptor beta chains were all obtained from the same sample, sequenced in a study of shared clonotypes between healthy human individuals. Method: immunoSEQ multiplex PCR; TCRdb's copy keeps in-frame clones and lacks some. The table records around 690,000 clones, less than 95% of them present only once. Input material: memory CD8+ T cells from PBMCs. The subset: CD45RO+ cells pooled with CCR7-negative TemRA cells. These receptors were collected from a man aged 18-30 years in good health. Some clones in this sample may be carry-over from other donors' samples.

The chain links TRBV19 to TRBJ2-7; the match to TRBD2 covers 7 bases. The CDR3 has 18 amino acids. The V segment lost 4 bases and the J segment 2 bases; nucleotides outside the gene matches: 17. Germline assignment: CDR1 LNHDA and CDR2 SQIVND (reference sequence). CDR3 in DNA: TGTGCCAGTAGTAGTGATTTTGAAGGGAGGGAGGCCCCCTACGAGCAGTACTTC. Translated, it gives CASSSDFEGREAPYEQYF.

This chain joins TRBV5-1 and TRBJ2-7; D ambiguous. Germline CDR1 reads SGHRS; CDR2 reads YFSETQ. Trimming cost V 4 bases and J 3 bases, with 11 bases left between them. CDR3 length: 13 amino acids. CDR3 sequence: CASSHESNYEQYF. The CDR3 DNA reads TGCGCCAGCAGCCACGAATCCAACTACGAGCAGTACTTC.

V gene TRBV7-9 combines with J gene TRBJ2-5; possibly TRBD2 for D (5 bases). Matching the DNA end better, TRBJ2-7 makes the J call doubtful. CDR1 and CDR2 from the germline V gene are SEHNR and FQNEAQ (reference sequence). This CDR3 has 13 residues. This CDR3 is CASWGAHDYEQYF. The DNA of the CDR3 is TGTGCCAGCTGGGGAGCGCACGACTACGAGCAGTACTTC.

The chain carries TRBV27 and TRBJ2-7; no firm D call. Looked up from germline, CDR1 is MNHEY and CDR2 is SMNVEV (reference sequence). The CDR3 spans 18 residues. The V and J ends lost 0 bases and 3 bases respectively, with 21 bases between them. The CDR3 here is CASSLSSPPAEVDYEQYF. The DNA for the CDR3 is TGTGCCAGCAGTTTATCCTCCCCCCCTGCCGAAGTGGACTACGAGCAGTACTTC.

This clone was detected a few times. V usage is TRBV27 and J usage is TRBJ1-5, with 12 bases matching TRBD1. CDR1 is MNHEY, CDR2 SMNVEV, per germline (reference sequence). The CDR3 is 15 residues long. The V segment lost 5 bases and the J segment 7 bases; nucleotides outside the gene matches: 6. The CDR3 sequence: CASSPGTGGGQPQHF. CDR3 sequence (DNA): TGTGCCAGCAGTCCCGGGACAGGGGGCGGACAGCCCCAGCATTTT.

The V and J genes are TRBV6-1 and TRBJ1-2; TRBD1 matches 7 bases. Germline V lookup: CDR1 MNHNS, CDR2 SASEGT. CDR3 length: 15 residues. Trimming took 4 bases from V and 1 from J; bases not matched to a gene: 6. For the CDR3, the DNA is TGTGCCAGCAGTGCCCGGGACAGCTTTAACTATGGCTACACCTTC. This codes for CASSARDSFNYGYTF.

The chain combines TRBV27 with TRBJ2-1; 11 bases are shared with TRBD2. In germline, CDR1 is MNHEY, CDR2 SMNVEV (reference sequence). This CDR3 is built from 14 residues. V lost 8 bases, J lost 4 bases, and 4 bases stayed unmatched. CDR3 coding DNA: TGTGCCAGCGGGATAGCGGGAGGGTACAATGAGCAGTTCTTC. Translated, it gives CASGIAGGYNEQFF.

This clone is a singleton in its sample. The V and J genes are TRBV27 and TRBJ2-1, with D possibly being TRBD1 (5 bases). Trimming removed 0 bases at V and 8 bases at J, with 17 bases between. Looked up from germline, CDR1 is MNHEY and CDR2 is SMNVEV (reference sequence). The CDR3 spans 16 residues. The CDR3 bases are TGTGCCAGCAGTTTATCGTTTCAGGGATCTTGGTATGAGCAGTTCTTC. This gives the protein CASSLSFQGSWYEQFF.

The CDR3 coding sequence is TGTGCCAGCAGCGCGCAGGGGGTCTGGGAGACCCAGTACTTC. The encoded protein is CASSAQGVWETQYF. The chain recombines TRBV9 with TRBJ2-5; 7 nucleotides agree with TRBD1. The germline V gene encodes CDR1 SGDLS and CDR2 YYNGEE. V was clipped by 3 bases and J by 5 bases; unmatched bases: 7. The CDR3 extends over 14 amino acids.

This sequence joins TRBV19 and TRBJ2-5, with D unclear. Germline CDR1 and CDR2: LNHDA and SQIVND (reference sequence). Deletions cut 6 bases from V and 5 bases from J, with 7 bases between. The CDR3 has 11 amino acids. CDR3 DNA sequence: TGTGCCAGTAGGGCTGGGGAGACCCAGTACTTC. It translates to CASRAGETQYF.

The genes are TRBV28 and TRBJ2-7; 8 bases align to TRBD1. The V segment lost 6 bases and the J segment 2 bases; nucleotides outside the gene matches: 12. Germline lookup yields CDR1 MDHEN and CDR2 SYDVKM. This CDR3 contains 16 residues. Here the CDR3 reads CASSHGTGWTTYEQYF. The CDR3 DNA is TGTGCCAGCAGCCACGGGACAGGTTGGACCACCTACGAGCAGTACTTC.

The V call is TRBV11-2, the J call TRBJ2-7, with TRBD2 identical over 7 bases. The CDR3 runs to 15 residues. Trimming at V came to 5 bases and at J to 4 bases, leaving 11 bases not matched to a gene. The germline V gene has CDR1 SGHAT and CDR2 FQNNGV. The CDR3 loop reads CASSGRLAARYEQYF. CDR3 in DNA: TGTGCCAGCAGCGGGCGACTAGCCGCGCGATACGAGCAGTACTTC.

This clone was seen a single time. The CDR3 region is CASNQRREAQYF. The CDR3 coding sequence is TGTGCCAGCAACCAACGAAGGGAAGCCCAGTACTTC. The chain is built from TRBV13 and TRBJ2-5, with D unresolved. Germline CDR1 and CDR2: PRHDT and FYEKMQ (reference sequence). CDR3 length: 12 residues. The germline V and J ends were trimmed by 7 bases and 9 bases, with 15 bases remaining between them.

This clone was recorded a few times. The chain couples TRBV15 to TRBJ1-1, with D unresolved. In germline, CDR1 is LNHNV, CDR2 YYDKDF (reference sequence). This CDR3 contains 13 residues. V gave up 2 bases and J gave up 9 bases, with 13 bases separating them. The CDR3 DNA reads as TGTGCCACCAGCAGATTGACGACATCCAAAGCTTTCTTT. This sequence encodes CATSRLTTSKAFF. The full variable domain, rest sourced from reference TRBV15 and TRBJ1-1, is DAMVIQNPRYQVTQFGKPVTLSCSQTLNHNVMYWYQQKSSQAPKLLFHYYDKDFNNEADTPDNFQSRRPNTSFCFLDIRSPGLGDTAMYLCATSRLTTSKAFFGQGTRLTVV.

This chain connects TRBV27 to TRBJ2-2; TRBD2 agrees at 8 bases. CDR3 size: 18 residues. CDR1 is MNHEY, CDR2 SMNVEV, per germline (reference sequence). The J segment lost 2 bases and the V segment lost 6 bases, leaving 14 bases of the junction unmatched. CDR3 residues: CASSRGGRASINTGELFF. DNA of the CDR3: TGTGCCAGCAGCCGGGGGGGAAGGGCGTCTATTAACACCGGGGAGCTGTTTTTT.

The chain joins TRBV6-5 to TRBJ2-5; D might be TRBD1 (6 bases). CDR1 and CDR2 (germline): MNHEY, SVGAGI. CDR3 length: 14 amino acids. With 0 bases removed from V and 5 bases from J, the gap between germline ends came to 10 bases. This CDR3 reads CASSYSAGDETQYF. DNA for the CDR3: TGTGCCAGCAGTTACTCGGCAGGGGACGAGACCCAGTACTTC.

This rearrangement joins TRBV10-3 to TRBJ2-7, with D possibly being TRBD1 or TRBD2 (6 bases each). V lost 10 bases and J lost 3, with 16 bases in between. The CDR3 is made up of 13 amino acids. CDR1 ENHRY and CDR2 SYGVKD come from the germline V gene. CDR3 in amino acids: CATNRDGGYEQYF. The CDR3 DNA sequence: TGTGCCACCAACAGGGACGGGGGCTACGAGCAGTACTTC.

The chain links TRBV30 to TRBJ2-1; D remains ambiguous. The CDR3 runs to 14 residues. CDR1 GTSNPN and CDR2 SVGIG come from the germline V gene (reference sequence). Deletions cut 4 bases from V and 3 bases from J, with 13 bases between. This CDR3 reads CAWNSGKFYNEQFF. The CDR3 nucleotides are TGTGCCTGGAATTCAGGCAAGTTCTACAATGAGCAGTTCTTC.